This T cell receptor beta chain was captured by sequencing in a study of immune evolution from preneoplasia to lung adenocarcinoma. Trimming took 5 bases from V and 6 from J, leaving 21 bases between them. CDR3 length equals 16 residues. Germline values: CDR1 SEHNR, CDR2 FQNEAQ (reference sequence). Overall study findings and caveats: Later-stage lesions appeared to have more T cells, more diversity, less clonality. From normal lung to invasive adenocarcinoma, top clone frequencies appeared to decrease.

Patients had resection in Japan or China between the mid-2010s and the late 2010s. With regard to this clone: Its antigen is unknown.

The protocol was immunoSEQ multiplex PCR, while the TCRdb copy is restricted to in-frame clones and leaves out a portion. This table has under 7,500 clones, 81% appearing once. The sample was FFPE normal lung tissue adjacent to the tumor. The chain links TRBV7-9 to TRBJ2-3; possible D gene TRBD2, 6 bases. This receptor was taken from a person aged 50-70 years with lung adenocarcinoma. In DNA form, the CDR3 reads TGTGCCAGCAGCCCGCTTGGAGGGAGCTTACTCGATACGCAGTATTTT. This codes for CASSPLGGSLLDTQYF.